This T cell receptor (beta chain) originates from a study of cytomegalovirus exposure and HLA in healthy donors. Overall study: From HLA-typed donors, an early data release held about 92 million unique TCRs. Whole-study results and caveats: One cluster of highly shared sequence variants probably arose as a sequencing artifact. What TCR beta sequences reportedly achieved was accurate prediction of HLA-A and HLA-B alleles in most subjects.

Comments on this clone: The antigen is undetermined.

The PCR was carried out with 60 Vbeta primers and 13 Jbeta primers. Sequencing used immunoSEQ multiplex PCR; TCRdb keeps in-frame clones, though not all of them. The table has 170,000 or so clones, under 85% seen once; the top ten hold under 5%. The germline CDR1 and CDR2 sequences are LGHNT and FRNRAP. J lost 4 bases, V lost 4 bases, and 0 bases had no gene match. The CDR3 is made up of 13 amino acids. Sample: PBMCs. V gene TRBV12-5 combines with J gene TRBJ1-1, with 10 bases matching TRBD1. This receptor was identified in a man aged 18 to 29 in good health and CMV-seronegative. Here the CDR3 reads CASGWTGGTEAFF. As DNA, the CDR3 is TGTGCTAGTGGTTGGACAGGGGGCACTGAAGCTTTCTTT.